What follows are 5 T cell receptor beta chains derived from one specimen sequenced in a study of PD-1 blockade in mismatch repair-deficient tumors. The method was immunoSEQ multiplex PCR; TCRdb's version includes in-frame clones alone and lacks a portion of them. Of just under 80,000 clones listed, 80% to 90% were seen once; the top ten hold around 5.5%. The material was peripheral blood, obtained 44 weeks after starting pembrolizumab. The receptors derive from an adult with mismatch repair-deficient cancer.

CDR3 nucleotide sequence: TGTGCCAGCAGCTTTTGGGGGACAGAACAAGAGACCCAGTACTTC. This translates into CASSFWGTEQETQYF. The V gene is TRBV5-8, the J gene TRBJ2-5, with 7 bases that match TRBD1. The CDR3 sequence is 15 residues long. Trimming took 2 bases from V and 2 from J; bases not matched to a gene: 6. CDR1 is SGHTS and CDR2 is YDEGEE in the germline V gene.

The chain employs TRBV10-3 and TRBJ1-1, with D tentatively TRBD1 (6 bases). Germline lookup yields CDR1 ENHRY and CDR2 SYGVKD. The CDR3 runs 13 residues. V lost 8 bases and J 0 bases, leaving 10 bases between the germline ends. CDR3 nucleotides: TGTGCCATCCTTGGGACACTGAACACTGAAGCTTTCTTT. This gives the protein CAILGTLNTEAFF.

J is TRBJ2-3 and V is TRBV13; 8 nucleotides align to TRBD2. V lost 4 bases and J lost 0; bases outside the gene matches: 6. Germline CDR1 PRHDT, CDR2 FYEKMQ (reference sequence). The CDR3 extends over 16 amino acids. CDR3 nucleotides: TGTGCCAGCAGCTCTCCTAGCGGGTATAGCACAGATACGCAGTATTTT. It is translated as CASSSPSGYSTDTQYF. The full variable domain, rest sourced from reference TRBV13 and TRBJ2-3, is AAGVIQSPRHLIKEKRETATLKCYPIPRHDTVYWYQQGPGQDPQFLISFYEKMQSDKGSIPDRFSAQQFSDYHSELNMSSLELGDSALYFCASSSPSGYSTDTQYFGPGTRLTVL.

The DNA of the CDR3 is TGCGCCAGCAGCCAAGTTTCAACGGGAGATGGTTACGAGCAGTACTTC. Protein: CASSQVSTGDGYEQYF. This rearrangement joins TRBV4-1 to TRBJ2-7; the D gene is possibly TRBD2 (6 bases). The germline CDR1 and CDR2 sequences are MGHRA and YSYEKL. V gave up 1 base and J gave up 4 bases, with 17 bases separating them. The CDR3 loop spans 16 amino acids.

The rearrangement links TRBV5-5 to TRBJ1-2; the D is unclear. The V gene's germline CDR1 is SGHKS and CDR2 YYEKEE (reference sequence). This CDR3 has 12 amino acids. The ends were cut back, 0 bases at V and 6 bases at J, with 6 bases in the middle. CDR3 sequence reads: CASSLGRDGYTF. The CDR3 nucleotides are TGTGCCAGCAGCTTGGGTCGGGATGGCTACACCTTC.